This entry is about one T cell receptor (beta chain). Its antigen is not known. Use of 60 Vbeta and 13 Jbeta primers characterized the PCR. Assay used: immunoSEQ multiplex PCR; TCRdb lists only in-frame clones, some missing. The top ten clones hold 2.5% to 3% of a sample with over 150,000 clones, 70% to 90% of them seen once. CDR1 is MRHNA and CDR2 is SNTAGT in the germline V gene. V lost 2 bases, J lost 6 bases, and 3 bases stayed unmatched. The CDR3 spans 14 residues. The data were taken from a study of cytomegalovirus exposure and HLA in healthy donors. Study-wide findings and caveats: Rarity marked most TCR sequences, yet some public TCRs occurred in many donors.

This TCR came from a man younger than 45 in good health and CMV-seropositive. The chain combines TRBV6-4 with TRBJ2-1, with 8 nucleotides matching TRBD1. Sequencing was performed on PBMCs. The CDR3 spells CASSDRTGPNEQFF. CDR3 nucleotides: TGTGCCAGCAGTGACAGGACAGGGCCCAATGAGCAGTTCTTC.